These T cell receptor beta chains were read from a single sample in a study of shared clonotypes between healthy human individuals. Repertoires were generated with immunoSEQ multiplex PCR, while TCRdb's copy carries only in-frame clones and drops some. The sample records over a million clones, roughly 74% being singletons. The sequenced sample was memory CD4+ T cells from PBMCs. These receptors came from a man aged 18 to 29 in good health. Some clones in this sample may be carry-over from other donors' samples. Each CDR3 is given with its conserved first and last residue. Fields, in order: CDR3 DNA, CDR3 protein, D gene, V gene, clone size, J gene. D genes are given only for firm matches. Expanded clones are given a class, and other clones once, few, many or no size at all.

TGTGCCAGCATCCAACAGGGGGCAGGGGGCTACACCTTC	CASIQQGAGGYTF	TRBD1	TRBV28	-	TRBJ1-2
TGTGCCAGCAGCTTAAGACCAACAGTTGGCTACACCTTC	CASSLRPTVGYTF	-	TRBV7-3	-	TRBJ1-2
TGTGCCAGCAGCCCAGGGGTTCAGCCCCAGCATTTT	CASSPGVQPQHF	-	TRBV6-1	-	TRBJ1-5
TGTGCCAGCAGCCCGAGACAGGGGTCCTACAATGAGCAGTTCTTC	CASSPRQGSYNEQFF	TRBD1	TRBV7-9	-	TRBJ2-1
TGTGCCAGCAGCTTGGTACTAGCAGGAGAGACCCAGTACTTC	CASSLVLAGETQYF	-	TRBV5-4	-	TRBJ2-5
TGTGCCAGCAGCCGAGGACTAGCGGGATCCCGCGAGCAGTACTTC	CASSRGLAGSREQYF	TRBD2	TRBV5-4	-	TRBJ2-7
TGTGCCAGCAGCTTAGGACTAGCGGGGACAGATACGCAGTATTTT	CASSLGLAGTDTQYF	TRBD2	TRBV5-4	once	TRBJ2-3
TGCGCCAGCAGCTTGGGGACGCAAAACACTGAAGCTTTCTTT	CASSLGTQNTEAFF	-	TRBV5-1	-	TRBJ1-1
TGTGCCAGCAGCTTAGGGGGCAGGGAGAACACTGAAGCTTTCTTT	CASSLGGRENTEAFF	-	TRBV7-3	-	TRBJ1-1
TGTGCCAGCAGCTCGACAGGGGGAAATGAAAAACTGTTTTTT	CASSSTGGNEKLFF	TRBD1	TRBV28	-	TRBJ1-4
TGTGCCAGCAGCTTAGCGGGGCAGGGCACCTTC	CASSLAGQGTF	-	TRBV7-2	-	TRBJ1-2
TGTGCCAGCAGTCTGACTAGCGGGAGAGAGACCCAGTACTTC	CASSLTSGRETQYF	TRBD2	TRBV6-1	-	TRBJ2-5
TGCGCCAGCAGCTCAGGGGGAGCCGGGGGCGAGCAGTACTTC	CASSSGGAGGEQYF	-	TRBV5-1	-	TRBJ2-7
TGTGCCAGCAGCGAGGGACTAGTCTCTCGGTACGAGCAGTACTTC	CASSEGLVSRYEQYF	TRBD2	TRBV7-2	-	TRBJ2-7
TGTGCCAGCAGCTTCTCCCTAGCCCTTTACAATGAGCAGTTCTTC	CASSFSLALYNEQFF	-	TRBV7-9	-	TRBJ2-1
TGTGCCAGCACCAGGGGGCGCGATCAGCCCCAGCATTTT	CASTRGRDQPQHF	TRBD1	TRBV28	-	TRBJ1-5
TGTGCCAGCAGCTCTAGGCGGGGCTCCTACGAGCAGTACTTC	CASSSRRGSYEQYF	-	TRBV7-9	-	TRBJ2-7
TGTGCCAGCAGCTTAGGCGTGGGGAACTATGGCTACACCTTC	CASSLGVGNYGYTF	-	TRBV7-9	-	TRBJ1-2
TGTGCCAGTAGCAACCAACAGAGTAGCCCGTATTTT	CASSNQQSSPYF	-	TRBV19	-	TRBJ1-4
TGTGCCAGCAGTACGCGTCCGGGTACGTCGAGGGAAGCTGTGCACGGGGTGACCTTC	CASSTRPGTSREAVHGVTF	-	TRBV2	-	TRBJ1-2
TGTGCCAGCAGCCTCGGGTACGGGGCTGAAGCTTTCTTT	CASSLGYGAEAFF	-	TRBV7-6	-	TRBJ1-1
TGCGCCAGCAGCTTGGAGGCAGGGCCGACCTACACCTTC	CASSLEAGPTYTF	-	TRBV5-1	-	TRBJ1-2
TGTGCCAGCAGCAGCTTTGGGGGTTCCTACGAGCAGTACTTC	CASSSFGGSYEQYF	-	TRBV7-9	-	TRBJ2-7
TGTGCCAGCAGCCCAAGGGGACTAGCGGGAGACAGTGGGAGCTACGAGCAGTACTTC	CASSPRGLAGDSGSYEQYF	TRBD2	TRBV7-2	-	TRBJ2-7
TGTGCCTGGGGGACTAGCGGATCCTACAATGAGCAGTTCTTC	CAWGTSGSYNEQFF	TRBD2	TRBV30	-	TRBJ2-1
TGCGCCAGCAGCTTGCAGACGACGGACCTAGGGGATACGCAGTATTTT	CASSLQTTDLGDTQYF	-	TRBV5-1	-	TRBJ2-3
TGTGCCAGCAGCCAAGGGGACTTCGGGACTGGAAACACCATATATTTT	CASSQGDFGTGNTIYF	-	TRBV4-2	-	TRBJ1-3
TGTGCCAGCAGCCCTGGGGGTTCGGCTGGAAACACCATATATTTT	CASSPGGSAGNTIYF	-	TRBV7-3	-	TRBJ1-3
TGCGCCAGCAGCTCAGCGTTCCCTACCACCATAACGAGCTCCTACAATGAGCAGTTCTTC	CASSSAFPTTITSSYNEQFF	-	TRBV5-1	-	TRBJ2-1
TGCGCCAGCAGCTACTCAGGGGCAAGGAACACTGAAGCTTTCTTT	CASSYSGARNTEAFF	-	TRBV5-1	-	TRBJ1-1
TGTGCCAGCAGCCTCGGACAGGGGGCGTGGGAGACCCAGTACTTC	CASSLGQGAWETQYF	TRBD1	TRBV5-4	-	TRBJ2-5
TGTGCCAGCAGCTCCCAAGGGGGCTTCGGCACTGAAGCTTTCTTT	CASSSQGGFGTEAFF	TRBD1	TRBV7-3	-	TRBJ1-1
TGTGCCTGGCTGAGACAGCCGAACACTGAAGCTTTCTTT	CAWLRQPNTEAFF	-	TRBV30	-	TRBJ1-1
TGTGCCTGGGGAGGGCAGGCCACCGGGGAGCTGTTTTTT	CAWGGQATGELFF	-	TRBV30	few	TRBJ2-2
TGTGCCAGCAGTTTATCGCGAGCAGGGAACCCAAAAGGGTATGGCTACACCTTC	CASSLSRAGNPKGYGYTF	-	TRBV27	once	TRBJ1-2
TGTGCCAGCTCCCGGGGTAGAGAAGAGACCCAGTACTTC	CASSRGREETQYF	-	TRBV18	-	TRBJ2-5
TGTGCCAGCAGCTTCGGTGGCAGGGGGAATACGCAGTATTTT	CASSFGGRGNTQYF	TRBD1	TRBV7-3	-	TRBJ2-3
TGTGCCAGCAGTCCCGGTGGGAGGTCCTATAATTCACCCCTCCACTTT	CASSPGGRSYNSPLHF	-	TRBV9	few	TRBJ1-6
TGTGCCAGCAGCTTAACAGGGACGAGTGGTTCGGGTACTGAAGCTTTCTTT	CASSLTGTSGSGTEAFF	-	TRBV7-3	few	TRBJ1-1
TGTGCCAGCAGCCCCAGACCGGTTACCGGGGAGCTGTTTTTT	CASSPRPVTGELFF	-	TRBV27	few	TRBJ2-2